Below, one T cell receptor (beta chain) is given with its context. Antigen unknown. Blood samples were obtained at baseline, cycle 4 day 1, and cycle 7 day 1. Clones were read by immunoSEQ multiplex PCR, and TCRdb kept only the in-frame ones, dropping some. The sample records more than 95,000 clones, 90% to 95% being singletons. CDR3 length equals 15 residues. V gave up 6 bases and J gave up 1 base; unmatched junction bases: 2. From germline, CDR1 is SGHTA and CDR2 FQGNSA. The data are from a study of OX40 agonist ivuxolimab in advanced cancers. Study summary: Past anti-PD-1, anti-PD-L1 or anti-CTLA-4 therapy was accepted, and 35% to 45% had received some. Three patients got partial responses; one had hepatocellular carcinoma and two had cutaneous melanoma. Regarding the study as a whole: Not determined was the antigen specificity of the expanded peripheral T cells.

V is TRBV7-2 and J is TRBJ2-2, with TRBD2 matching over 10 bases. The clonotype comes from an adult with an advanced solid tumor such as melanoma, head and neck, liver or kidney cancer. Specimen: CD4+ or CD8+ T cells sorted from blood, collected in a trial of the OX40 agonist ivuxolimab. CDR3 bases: TGTGCCAGCAGGAGGACTAGCGGGAACACCGGGGAGCTGTTTTTT. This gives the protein CASRRTSGNTGELFF.